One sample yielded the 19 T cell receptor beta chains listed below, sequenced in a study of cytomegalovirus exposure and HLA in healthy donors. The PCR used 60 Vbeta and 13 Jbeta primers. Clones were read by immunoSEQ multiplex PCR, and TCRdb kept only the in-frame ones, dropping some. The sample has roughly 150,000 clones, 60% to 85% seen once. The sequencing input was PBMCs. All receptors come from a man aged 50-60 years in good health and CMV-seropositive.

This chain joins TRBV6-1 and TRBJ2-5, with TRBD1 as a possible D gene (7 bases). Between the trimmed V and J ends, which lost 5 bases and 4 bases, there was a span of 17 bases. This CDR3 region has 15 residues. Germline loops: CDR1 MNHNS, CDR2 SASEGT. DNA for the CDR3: TGTGCCAGCAGTTTACGACAGGGAGGTGGAGAGACCCAGTACTTC. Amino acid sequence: CASSLRQGGGETQYF.

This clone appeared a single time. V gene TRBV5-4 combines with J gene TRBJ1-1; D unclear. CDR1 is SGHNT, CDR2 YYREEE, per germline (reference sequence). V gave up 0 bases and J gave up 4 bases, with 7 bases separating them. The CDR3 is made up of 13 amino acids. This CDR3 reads CASSLAESTEAFF. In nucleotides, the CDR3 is TGTGCCAGCAGCTTGGCTGAGAGCACTGAAGCTTTCTTT.

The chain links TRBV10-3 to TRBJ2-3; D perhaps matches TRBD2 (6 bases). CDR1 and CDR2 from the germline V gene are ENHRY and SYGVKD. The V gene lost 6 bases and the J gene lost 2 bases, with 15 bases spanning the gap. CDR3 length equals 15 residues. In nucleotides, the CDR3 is TGTGCCATCAGGGAGGGGCCGGGGGTCACAGATACGCAGTATTTT. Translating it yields CAIREGPGVTDTQYF.

This chain's CDR3 is CASSQTGVSNQPQHF. In DNA, the CDR3 is TGTGCCAGCTCACAGACAGGGGTGAGCAATCAGCCCCAGCATTTT. The rearrangement uses TRBV18 and TRBJ1-5; 8 bases map to TRBD1. CDR1 is KGHSH and CDR2 is LQKENI in the germline V gene. This CDR3 contains 15 residues. V dropped 4 bases and J dropped 1; count of bases not matched to a gene: 3.

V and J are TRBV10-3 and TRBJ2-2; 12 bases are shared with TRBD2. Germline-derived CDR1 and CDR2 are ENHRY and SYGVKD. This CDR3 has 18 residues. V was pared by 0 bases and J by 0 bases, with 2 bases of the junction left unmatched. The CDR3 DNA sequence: TGTGCCATCAGTGAGTCGACTAGCGGGGGACCGAACACCGGGGAGCTGTTTTTT. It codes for CAISESTSGGPNTGELFF.

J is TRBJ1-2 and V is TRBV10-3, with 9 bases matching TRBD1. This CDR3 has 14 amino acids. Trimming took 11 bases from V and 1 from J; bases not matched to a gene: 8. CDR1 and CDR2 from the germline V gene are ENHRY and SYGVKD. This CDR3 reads CAHHPGQGNYGYTF. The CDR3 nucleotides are TGTGCCCATCACCCGGGACAGGGTAACTATGGCTACACCTTC.

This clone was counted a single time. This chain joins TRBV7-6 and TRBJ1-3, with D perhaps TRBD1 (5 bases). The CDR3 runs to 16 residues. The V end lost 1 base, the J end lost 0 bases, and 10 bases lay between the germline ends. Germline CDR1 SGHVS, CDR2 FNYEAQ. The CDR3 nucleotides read TGTGCCAGCAGCTTAGGACAGCCCAGCTCTGGAAACACCATATATTTT. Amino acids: CASSLGQPSSGNTIYF. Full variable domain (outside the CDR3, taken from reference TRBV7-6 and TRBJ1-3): GAGVSQSPRYKVTKRGQDVALRCDPISGHVSLYWYRQALGQGPEFLTYFNYEAQQDKSGLPNDRFSAERPEGSISTLTIQRTEQRDSAMYRCASSLGQPSSGNTIYFGEGSWLTVV.

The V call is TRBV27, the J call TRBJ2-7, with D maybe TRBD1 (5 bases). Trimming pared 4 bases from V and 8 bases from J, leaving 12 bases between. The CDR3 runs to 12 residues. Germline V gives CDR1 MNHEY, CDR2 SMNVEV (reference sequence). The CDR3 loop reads CASSSFTGQQYF. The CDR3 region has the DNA TGTGCCAGCAGTTCCTTTACAGGTCAGCAGTACTTC.

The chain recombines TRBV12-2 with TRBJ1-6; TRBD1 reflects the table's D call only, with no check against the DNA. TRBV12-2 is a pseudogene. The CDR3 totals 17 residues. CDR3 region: CASRLGRQGRNNSPLHF. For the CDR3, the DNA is TGTGCAAGTCGCTTAGGCCGGCAGGGAAGAAATAATTCACCCCTCCACTTT.

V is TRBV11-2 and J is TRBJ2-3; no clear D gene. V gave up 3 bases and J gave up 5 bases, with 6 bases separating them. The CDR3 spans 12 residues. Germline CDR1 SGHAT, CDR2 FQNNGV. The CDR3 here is CASSFGEDTQYF. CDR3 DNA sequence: TGTGCCAGCAGCTTCGGAGAAGATACGCAGTATTTT. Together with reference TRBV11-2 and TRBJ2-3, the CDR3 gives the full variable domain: EAGVAQSPRYKIIEKRQSVAFWCNPISGHATLYWYQQILGQGPKLLIQFQNNGVVDDSQLPKDRFSAERLKGVDSTLKIQPAKLEDSAVYLCASSFGEDTQYFGPGTRLTVL.

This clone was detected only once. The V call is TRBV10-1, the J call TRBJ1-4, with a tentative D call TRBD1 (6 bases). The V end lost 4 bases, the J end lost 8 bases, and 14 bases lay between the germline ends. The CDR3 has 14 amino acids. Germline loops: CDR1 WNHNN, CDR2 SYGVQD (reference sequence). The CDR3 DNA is TGCGCCAGCAGTGCCGGGACATCGGAAGAAAAACTGTTTTTT. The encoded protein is CASSAGTSEEKLFF.

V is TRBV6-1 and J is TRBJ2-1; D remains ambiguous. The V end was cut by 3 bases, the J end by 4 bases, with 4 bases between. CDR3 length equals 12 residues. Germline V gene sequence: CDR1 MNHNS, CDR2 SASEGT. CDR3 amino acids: CASSDLYNEQFF. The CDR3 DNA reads TGTGCCAGCAGTGACTTATACAATGAGCAGTTCTTC.

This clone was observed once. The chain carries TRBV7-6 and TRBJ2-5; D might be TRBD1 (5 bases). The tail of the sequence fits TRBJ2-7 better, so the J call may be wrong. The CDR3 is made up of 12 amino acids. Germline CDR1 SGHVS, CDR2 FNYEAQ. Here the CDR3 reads CASSLDRREQYF. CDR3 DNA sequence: TGTGCCAGCAGCTTAGACAGGCGCGAGCAGTACTTC.

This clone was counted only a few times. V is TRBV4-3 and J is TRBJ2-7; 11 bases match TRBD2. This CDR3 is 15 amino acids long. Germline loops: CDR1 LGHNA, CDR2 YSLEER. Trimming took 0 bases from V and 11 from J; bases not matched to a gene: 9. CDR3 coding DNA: TGCGCCAGCAGCCAAGATTTGGGTAGCGGGGGGGATGAGTACTTC. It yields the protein CASSQDLGSGGDEYF.

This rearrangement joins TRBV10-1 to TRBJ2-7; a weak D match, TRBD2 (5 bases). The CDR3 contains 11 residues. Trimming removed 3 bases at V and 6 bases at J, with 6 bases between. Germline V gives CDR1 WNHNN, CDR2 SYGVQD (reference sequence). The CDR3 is CASSDRGEQYF. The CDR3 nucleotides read TGCGCCAGCAGTGATCGGGGCGAGCAGTACTTC.

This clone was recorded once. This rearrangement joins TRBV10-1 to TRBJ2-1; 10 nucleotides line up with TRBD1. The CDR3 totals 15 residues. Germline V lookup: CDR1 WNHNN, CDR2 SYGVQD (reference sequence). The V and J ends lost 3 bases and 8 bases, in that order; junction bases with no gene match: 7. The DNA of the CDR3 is TGCGCCAGCAGTGACCCCGGGACAGGGGCCTATGAGCAGTTCTTC. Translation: CASSDPGTGAYEQFF.

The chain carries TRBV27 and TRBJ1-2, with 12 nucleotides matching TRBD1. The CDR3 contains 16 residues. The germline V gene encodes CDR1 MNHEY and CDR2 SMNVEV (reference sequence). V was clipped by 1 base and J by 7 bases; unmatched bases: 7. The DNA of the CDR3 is TGTGCCAGCAGTTTATTAGGGGGACAGGGGGCGTCTGGCTACACCTTC. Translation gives CASSLLGGQGASGYTF.

The CDR3 DNA follows: TGTGCCAGCAGCGATTACAGCACCGGGGAGCTGTTTTTT. It encodes CASSDYSTGELFF. The J gene is TRBJ2-2, the V gene TRBV7-2; D is uncertain. The CDR3 is 13 amino acids. V lost 5 bases and J lost 4, with 8 bases in between. Germline V gives CDR1 SGHTA, CDR2 FQGNSA. Drawing the rest from reference TRBV7-2 and TRBJ2-2, the complete variable domain is GAGVSQSPSNKVTEKGKDVELRCDPISGHTALYWYRQSLGQGLEFLIYFQGNSAPDKSGLPSDRFSAERTGGSVSTLTIQRTQQEDSAVYLCASSDYSTGELFFGEGSRLTVL.

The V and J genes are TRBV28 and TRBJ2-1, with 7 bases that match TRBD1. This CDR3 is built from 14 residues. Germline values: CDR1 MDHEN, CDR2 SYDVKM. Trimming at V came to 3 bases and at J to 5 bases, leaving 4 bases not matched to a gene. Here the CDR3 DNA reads TGTGCCAGCAGTTTCAGGGGGACACACAATGAGCAGTTCTTC. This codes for CASSFRGTHNEQFF.